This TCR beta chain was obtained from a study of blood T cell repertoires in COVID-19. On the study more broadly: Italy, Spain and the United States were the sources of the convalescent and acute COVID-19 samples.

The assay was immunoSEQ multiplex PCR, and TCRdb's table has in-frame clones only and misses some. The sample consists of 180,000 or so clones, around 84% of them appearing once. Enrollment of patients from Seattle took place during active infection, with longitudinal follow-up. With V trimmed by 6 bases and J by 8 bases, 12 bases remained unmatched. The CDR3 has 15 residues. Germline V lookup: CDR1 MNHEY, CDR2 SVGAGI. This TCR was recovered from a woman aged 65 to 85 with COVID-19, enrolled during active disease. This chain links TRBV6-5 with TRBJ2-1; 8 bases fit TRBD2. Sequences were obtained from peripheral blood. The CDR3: CASRRGLEVVDEQFF. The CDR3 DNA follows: TGTGCCAGCAGACGGGGACTAGAAGTTGTCGATGAGCAGTTCTTC.